This T cell receptor (beta chain) was recovered during a study of blood T cell repertoires in COVID-19. Across the whole study: PBMCs, B-cell-depleted T cells, or T cells provided the cDNA or gDNA that made up the material.

This clone was observed a single time. Participants reported their clinical history, and cohort assignment relied on those reports. It was within 2 weeks before study entry that exposed participants met a COVID-19 case. Profiling relied on immunoSEQ multiplex PCR, and the TCRdb table lists in-frame clones only, not all of them. The sample yields approximately 280,000 clones, around 80% seen once. Sequencing was carried out using PBMCs or T cells enriched from blood (not recorded which). This clonotype was obtained from a man between 35 and 55 years old who had been exposed to COVID-19.

The CDR3 is CASSQDFRGSSEAFF. The CDR3 DNA reads as TGCGCCAGCAGCCAAGACTTTAGGGGGTCGAGTGAAGCTTTCTTT. J is TRBJ1-1 and V is TRBV4-1; D might be TRBD1 (6 bases). The germline CDR1 and CDR2 sequences are MGHRA and YSYEKL. The V gene lost 0 bases and the J gene lost 7 bases, with 15 bases spanning the gap. This CDR3 is built from 15 residues.